Presented here are 27 T cell receptor beta chains from one specimen sequenced in a study of CD8+CD57+ T cells in acquired aplastic anemia. Both TCR beta VDJ combination and CDR3 sequence profiling were carried out. Genomic DNA was the template for this profiling. TCRdb reprocessed the reads with MiXCR, giving one entry per CDR3 protein. Counted here are about 260,000 distinct CDR3 sequences, roughly 82% occurring once; the ten biggest clones make up 35% to 50%. The patients chosen for sequencing had shown expansion of CD8+CD57+ cells (detected by flow cytometry). Sequenced material: sorted CD4+, CD8+, or CD8+CD57+ T cells (not recorded which) from PBMCs. These receptors were obtained from a human donor with aplastic anemia.

This sequence joins TRBV7-8 and TRBJ2-3, with D perhaps TRBD2 (5 bases). The V gene's germline CDR1 is SGHVS and CDR2 FQNEAQ. The length of the CDR3 is 15 residues. V was shortened by 0 bases and J by 15 bases, with 22 bases between the two germline ends. The CDR3 DNA follows: TGTGCCAGCAGCTTAGCTGGAGGTCCCGATACGCAGCGTTATTTT. Amino acid sequence: CASSLAGGPDTQRYF.

This clonotype was seen only once. The genes are TRBV11-3 and TRBJ2-7, with D possibly TRBD2 on 5 matching bases. This CDR3 is built from 16 residues. Trimming removed 6 bases at V and 2 bases at J, with 20 bases between. The V gene's germline CDR1 is SGHNT and CDR2 YENEEA. In nucleotides, the CDR3 is TGTGCCAGCAGTGTAGTGGTTACGACTATCCCCTACGAGCAGTACGTC. Translated: CASSVVVTTIPYEQYV.

With respect to this clonotype: Its ends do not fully match the called genes, so a read error is possible. This rearrangement joins TRBV7-3 to TRBJ1-5; D gene uncertain. The CDR3 contains 14 residues. The germline V gene encodes CDR1 SGHTA and CDR2 FQGTGA. The DNA of the CDR3 is TGTGCCAGCAGTGAAGCTGGGATCCATCAGCCGCAGCATTTT. This sequence encodes CASSEAGIHQPQHF.

Remarks on this clonotype: Given the absence of the conserved phenylalanine or tryptophan at the CDR3 end, a read error is likely. This chain uses TRBV9 with TRBJ2-1; D may be TRBD2 (6 bases). Looked up from germline, CDR1 is SGDLS and CDR2 is YYNGEE. The CDR3 length is 13 residues. The CDR3 region is CASGGAAYTQQFV. CDR3 sequence (DNA): TGTGCTAGTGGAGGGGCGGCATACACGCAGCAGTTCGTC.

This rearrangement joins TRBV15 to TRBJ1-1; D is uncertain. This CDR3 spans 12 amino acids. V lost 2 bases, J lost 8 bases, and 9 bases lay in between. Looked up from germline, CDR1 is LNHNV and CDR2 is YYDKDF (reference sequence). CDR3 bases: TGTGCCACCAGCAGACATGAGGTCGAAGCTTTCTTT. Protein: CATSRHEVEAFF.

The chain carries TRBV7-9 and TRBJ2-5; a weak D match, TRBD2 (6 bases). The CDR3 runs 14 residues. Germline values: CDR1 SEHNR, CDR2 FQNEAQ (reference sequence). V shed 6 bases and J shed 14 bases, with 25 bases lying between them. The CDR3 here is CASRGGSEQQNHYF. For the CDR3, the DNA is TGTGCCAGCAGGGGAGGTAGCGAGCAACAGAACCACTACTTC.

As for this clonotype: The germline gene is not matched at one end of the junction; a read error may be the cause. The gene calls are TRBV7-3 and TRBJ2-3; TRBD2 matches 12 bases. In germline, CDR1 is SGHTA, CDR2 FQGTGA. The CDR3 consists of 14 residues. Here the CDR3 reads CASSTPSGGANNEF. The CDR3 DNA sequence: TGTGCCAGCAGCACGCCTAGCGGGGGGGCGAACAATGAGTTT.

The rearrangement uses TRBV12-5 and TRBJ2-7; the match to TRBD1 covers 7 bases. Looked up from germline, CDR1 is LGHNT and CDR2 is FRNRAP. The CDR3 is 18 amino acids. The trim removed 7 bases at V and 1 base at J, leaving 19 bases unmatched. CDR3 sequence (DNA): TGTGCTAGTGCCTCTCATCCAGACGGGACAGCCCTTTCCTACGAGCAGTACGTC. Translating it yields CASASHPDGTALSYEQYV.

CDR3 loop: CASSPGGYEQFF. The CDR3 DNA sequence: TGTGCCAGCAGCCCGGGAGGCTATGAGCAGTTCTTC. The chain has TRBV9 and TRBJ2-1; 7 bases are shared with TRBD2. The CDR3 extends over 12 amino acids. Trimming at V came to 4 bases and at J to 8 bases, leaving 3 bases not matched to a gene. Germline V CDR1 and CDR2: SGDLS, YYNGEE.

The chain recombines TRBV13 with TRBJ1-5; D unresolved. The V gene lost 4 bases and the J gene lost 7 bases, with 8 bases spanning the gap. This CDR3 is built from 12 residues. From germline, CDR1 is PRHDT and CDR2 FYEKMQ (reference sequence). CDR3 region: CASSSDSQPQHF. The CDR3 DNA reads as TGTGCCAGCAGCTCTGACTCCCAGCCCCAGCATTTT.

The chain has TRBV11-2 and TRBJ2-5; TRBD2 aligns across 7 bases. This CDR3 is 12 amino acids long. Germline assignment: CDR1 SGHAT and CDR2 FQNNGV. Trimming took 4 bases from V and 9 from J; bases not matched to a gene: 5. The CDR3 loop reads CASSWGGDAQYF. The CDR3 DNA reads TGTGCCAGCAGCTGGGGAGGGGACGCCCAGTACTTC.

Of note for this clonotype: The missing conserved phenylalanine or tryptophan at the end of this CDR3 makes a read error likely. It is unclear where the CDR3 begins or ends on the DNA, so no DNA is shown, and the CDR3 is as TCRdb lists it. The chain links TRBV7-9 to TRBJ2-1; the table gives TRBD1 as D, unverified against the DNA. The CDR3 is 13 amino acids in total, end residues counted. CDR1 is SEHNR, CDR2 FQNEAQ, per germline (reference sequence). CDR3 amino acids: CASSVQGSDGRDL.

The chain employs TRBV15 and TRBJ2-1; TRBD1 matches 10 bases. The CDR3 covers 15 residues. Germline values: CDR1 LNHNV, CDR2 YYDKDF (reference sequence). With V trimmed by 1 base and J by 7 bases, 4 bases remained unmatched. This CDR3 reads CATSRAWDRGNEQFF. CDR3 DNA sequence: TGTGCCACCAGCAGAGCGTGGGACAGGGGAAATGAGCAGTTCTTC. The full variable domain, its missing parts supplied by reference TRBV15 and TRBJ2-1, is DAMVIQNPRYQVTQFGKPVTLSCSQTLNHNVMYWYQQKSSQAPKLLFHYYDKDFNNEADTPDNFQSRRPNTSFCFLDIRSPGLGDTAMYLCATSRAWDRGNEQFFGPGTRLTVL.

J is TRBJ2-7 and V is TRBV7-8, with 7 nucleotides matching TRBD1. V lost 3 bases and J lost 2; bases outside the gene matches: 16. Germline lookup yields CDR1 SGHVS and CDR2 FQNEAQ. The CDR3 is 18 amino acids. CDR3 in DNA: TGTGCCAGCAGCTTGCAGAGGGACGGGACAGCATATGCCTACGAGCAGTACGTC. Its translation is CASSLQRDGTAYAYEQYV.

Remarks on this clonotype: A junction boundary mismatches the germline segment, possibly from a read error. V and J are TRBV7-8 and TRBJ2-3; D is possibly TRBD2 (6 bases). The germline V gene has CDR1 SGHVS and CDR2 FQNEAQ. This CDR3 is built from 13 residues. The CDR3 loop is CASSDGGTDTKQF. The CDR3 DNA follows: TGTGCCAGCAGCGACGGGGGAACAGATACGAAGCAGTTT.

This clonotype was recorded at least ten times. The junction departs from germline at one end; a sequencing error may be responsible. V and J are TRBV7-8 and TRBJ2-5, with D perhaps TRBD2 (5 bases). Germline lookup yields CDR1 SGHVS and CDR2 FQNEAQ. The CDR3 totals 14 residues. CDR3 DNA sequence: TGTGCCACCAGCTTAGCCGGAGGTCCCGATACCCAGTATTTC. It codes for CATSLAGGPDTQYF.

This clonotype has a handful of counts. Without the conserved terminal phenylalanine or tryptophan, this CDR3 likely stems from a read error. No DNA is shown, since the ends of the CDR3 on it are uncertain; the CDR3 is the one TCRdb lists. V usage is TRBV7-8 and J usage is TRBJ2-2; the table's D call TRBD1 went unverified against the DNA. CDR1 SGHVS and CDR2 FQNEAQ come from the germline V gene. With termini counted, the CDR3 has 13 amino acids. The CDR3 region is CASSLAGRPDPQY.

This sequence joins TRBV25-1 and TRBJ2-7, with 9 bases fitting TRBD1. Germline trimming cut 2 bases from V and 1 base from J; bases unmatched to any gene: 0. This CDR3 is built from 14 residues. Germline CDR1 reads MGHDK; CDR2 reads SYGVNS. This chain's CDR3 is CASSEGTGSYEQYF. CDR3 DNA sequence: TGTGCCAGCAGTGAAGGGACAGGGTCCTACGAGCAGTACTTC.

This chain joins TRBV6-2 or TRBV6-3 and TRBJ1-1; no reliable D call. The germline CDR1 and CDR2 sequences are MNHEY and SVGEGT. The CDR3 contains 16 residues. Trimming removed 2 bases from V and 0 bases from J, with 13 bases in between. CDR3 in amino acids: CASSYTTRRMNTEAFF. CDR3 DNA sequence: TGTGCCAGCAGTTACACGACCCGTCGGATGAACACTGAAGCTTTCTTT.

The rearrangement links TRBV5-6 to TRBJ2-7, with D unresolved. Germline CDR1 and CDR2: SGHDT and YYEEEE. Trimming took off 0 bases at V and 10 bases at J, with 29 bases between the two ends. There are 18 residues in the CDR3. For the CDR3, the DNA is TGTGCCAGCAGCTTGGAGACGGACGGGCCAGCACTTTGCTACACCCAGTACGTC. Amino acids: CASSLETDGPALCYTQYV.

The chain links TRBV12-3 or TRBV12-4 to TRBJ2-1; TRBD2 matches at 13 bases. This CDR3 is built from 16 residues. The V gene end was trimmed by 6 bases and the J gene end by 7 bases; junction bases not matched to a gene: 9. The CDR3: CASSREGLAGKNEQFF. Here the CDR3 DNA reads TGTGCCAGCAGCCGGGAGGGACTAGCGGGAAAAAATGAGCAGTTCTTC.

This clonotype has a single count. Its ends do not fully match the called genes, so a read error is possible. J is TRBJ2-6 and V is TRBV5-6, with D unresolved. CDR3 length equals 15 residues. The germline gives CDR1 SGHDT, CDR2 YYEEEE. The CDR3 is CASILGSAGANVLTF. Here the CDR3 DNA reads TGTGCCAGCATCTTGGGGTCGGCTGGGGCCAACGTCCTGACTTTC.

About this clonotype itself: Likely a read error: the CDR3 ends without its conserved phenylalanine or tryptophan. The chain combines TRBV7-2 with TRBJ2-7; no clear D gene. V gave up 6 bases and J gave up 3 bases, with 18 bases separating them. Germline V gene sequence: CDR1 SGHTA, CDR2 FQGNSA. The CDR3 is 15 amino acids. Here the CDR3 reads CASRDLEPLLYEQYS. As DNA, the CDR3 is TGTGCCAGCAGGGACCTAGAGCCCCTACTCTACGAGCAGTACTCC.

The rearrangement links TRBV20-1 to TRBJ2-5; 11 bases align to TRBD2. Per germline, CDR1 DFQATT and CDR2 SNEGSKA (reference sequence). V trimming: 2 bases; J trimming: 4 bases; junction bases outside the gene matches: 6. This CDR3 comprises 15 residues. The CDR3 loop reads CSARTLAGARETQYF. Here the CDR3 DNA reads TGCAGTGCTAGAACACTAGCGGGGGCCAGAGAGACCCAGTACTTC.

On this clonotype itself: One end of the junction fails to match germline, which may point to a read error. This chain connects TRBV7-3 to TRBJ2-3; D possibly corresponds to TRBD2 (5 bases). This CDR3 contains 14 residues. Germline V gene lookup returns CDR1 SGHTA and CDR2 FQGTGA. CDR3 DNA sequence: TGTGCCAGCTCAAGAGCGGACGGCCCCGTCACGCGAGCATTT. This sequence encodes CASSRADGPVTRAF.

The gene calls are TRBV7-8 and TRBJ1-6; D is unresolved. Trimming shortened V by 5 bases and J by 8 bases, and 10 bases separated the two germline ends. Germline values: CDR1 SGHVS, CDR2 FQNEAQ. The CDR3 has 13 amino acids. CDR3 sequence: CASSAVGDSPLHF. In DNA form, the CDR3 reads TGTGCCAGCAGCGCCGTTGGTGATTCACCCCTCCACTTT.

This clonotype has a single count. The conserved phenylalanine or tryptophan is not found at the CDR3 terminus, so this likely reflects a read error. V usage is TRBV5-6 and J usage is TRBJ2-5; tentative D call: TRBD2 (5 bases). This CDR3 has 13 amino acids. CDR1 SGHDT and CDR2 YYEEEE come from the germline V gene. Trimming removed 0 bases at V and 3 bases at J, with 6 bases between. For the CDR3, the DNA is TGTGCCAGCAGCTTGGAGAGGGAAGAGACCCAGTACTCC. Residues: CASSLEREETQYS.